A selection of T cell receptor beta chains follows, all from one sample in a study of human T cells and chemical hapten exposure. TCRdb reprocessed the RACE reads via MiXCR and lists one record per CDR3 protein. This repertoire shows about 74,000 distinct CDR3 sequences, 14% found once; its top ten account for about 4.6%. Specimen: whole blood, collected in connection with sensitization to the hapten diphenylcyclopropenone (DPC). The receptor source for this set is a woman in her 50s with alopecia areata. Some clones in this sample may be carry-over from other donors' samples. The CDR3 runs from the conserved cysteine through the conserved F or W. The D gene is left open where the match is weak. The size field is filled for only some rows; it gives once, few, many or a size class.

size: few; V: TRBV12-3/TRBV12-4; D: TRBD1; J: TRBJ1-1; DNA: TGTGCCAGCAGTCTCGGACAGGGGTATTTGAACACTGAAGCTTTCTTT; CDR3: CASSLGQGYLNTEAFF
size: -; V: TRBV12-3/TRBV12-4; D: TRBD1; J: TRBJ2-4; DNA: TGTGCCAGCAGGCACAGGGGGGACATTCAGTACTTC; CDR3: CASRHRGDIQYF
size: -; V: TRBV11-2; D: TRBD1; J: TRBJ1-3; DNA: TGTGCCAGCAGCTCGGACAGGGTGTCCGGAAACACCATATATTTT; CDR3: CASSSDRVSGNTIYF
size: many; V: TRBV5-1; D: TRBD1; J: TRBJ2-7; DNA: TGCGCCAGCAGCTTAACAGGGGCCCCTTCTGGCGAGCAGTACTTC; CDR3: CASSLTGAPSGEQYF
size: many; V: TRBV5-6; D: -; J: TRBJ1-5; DNA: TGTGCCAGCAGCTTGGCAAATCAGCCCCAGCATTTT; CDR3: CASSLANQPQHF
size: many; V: TRBV10-2; D: -; J: TRBJ2-7; DNA: TGCGCCAGCAGTGAGTCGAATAGCGAGCAGTACTTC; CDR3: CASSESNSEQYF
size: few; V: TRBV7-6; D: TRBD2; J: TRBJ2-1; DNA: TGTGCCAGCAGTCCTCCCGGGACTAGCGGGAAGAATGAGCAGTTCTTC; CDR3: CASSPPGTSGKNEQFF
size: -; V: TRBV12-3/TRBV12-4; D: TRBD1; J: TRBJ2-1; DNA: TGTGCCAGCAGTTCCGGGACAGGAAAGATCAATGAGCAGTTCTTC; CDR3: CASSSGTGKINEQFF
size: few; V: TRBV19; D: -; J: TRBJ2-1; DNA: TGTGCCAGTACCAGAAAGAACATATTGAATGAGCAGTTCTTC; CDR3: CASTRKNILNEQFF
size: few; V: TRBV4-1; D: TRBD2; J: TRBJ2-3; DNA: TGCGCCAGCAGCCAAGGATGGAGCGGGAGGGTGACAGATACGCAGTATTTT; CDR3: CASSQGWSGRVTDTQYF
size: -; V: TRBV3-1; D: -; J: TRBJ2-1; DNA: TGTGCCAGCAGCCAATTCAGCGGGCCTATCAATGAGCAGTTCTTC; CDR3: CASSQFSGPINEQFF
size: few; V: TRBV4-1; D: -; J: TRBJ2-4; DNA: TGCGCCAGCAGCGACGGGACGGCACTTGGGAAAAACATTCAGTACTTC; CDR3: CASSDGTALGKNIQYF
size: few; V: TRBV21-1; D: -; J: TRBJ2-2; DNA: TGTGCCAGCAGCTTGCCGACTAGCGGGTACTCGAACACCGGGGAGCTGTTTTTT; CDR3: CASSLPTSGYSNTGELFF